This T cell receptor (beta chain) was captured by sequencing in a study of blood T cell repertoires in COVID-19. In the study overall: There were acute and convalescent COVID-19 samples, and they came from the United States, Italy and Spain. Nucleic acid was either cDNA or gDNA, and it came from T cells, B-cell-depleted T cells, or PBMCs.

This CDR3 comprises 15 residues. Per the germline V gene, CDR1 is LGHNT and CDR2 is FRNRAP. With V trimmed by 5 bases and J by 2 bases, 8 bases remained unmatched. Original processing methods: Reference gene primer amplification gave estimated nucleated cell counts. This table comes from immunoSEQ multiplex PCR, and its TCRdb copy is limited to in-frame clones, with some not included. D and trimming were read from the DNA, whereas the V and J calls and clone size are those reported in that table. Here the sample spans about 140,000 clones, around 86% being singletons. The clonotype comes from a human donor in a cohort sampled during active COVID-19. The source material was peripheral blood. V usage is TRBV12-5 and J usage is TRBJ1-1; the match to TRBD1 covers 7 bases. CDR3 amino acids: CASGTTDRANTEAFF. The CDR3 nucleotides are TGTGCTAGTGGTACCACCGACAGGGCAAACACTGAAGCTTTCTTT.